The clone carrying this T cell receptor (beta chain) was counted a few times. V lost 8 bases to trimming and J lost 7 bases, with 14 bases between them. The germline gives CDR1 SNHLY, CDR2 FYNNEI. The CDR3 sequence is 12 residues long. The sample originates from a study of T cells in Graves' hyperthyroidism and ophthalmopathy. Template material for amplifying TCR beta CDR3 regions consisted of RNA transcripts. First-round RT-PCR of the TCR CDR3 relied on the HTBI primer set. MiXCR, applied by TCRdb to the multiplex PCR reads, yields one record per CDR3 protein. Found here are under 400,000 distinct CDR3 sequences, roughly 15% of them singletons; the top ten hold 33%. Participants, patients aged 18 to 65, had newly diagnosed hyperthyroidism with a duration under 2 months. For the diagnoses, clinical symptoms, serum thyroxine and TRAb, thyroid ultrasound and orbital computed tomography were used.

This TCR was recovered from a man aged 30-40 years with Graves' hyperthyroidism. The specimen was blood. The chain recombines TRBV2 with TRBJ1-1; unclear D gene. CDR3 in amino acids: CASLGELIEAFF. In nucleotides, the CDR3 is TGTGCCAGCCTTGGGGAATTGATTGAAGCTTTCTTT.